This TCR beta chain appears in the sequencing data of a study of T-cell memory formation after mild COVID-19. Trimming took 2 bases from V and 2 from J, leaving 10 bases between them. CDR3 size: 14 residues. CDR1 SGHAT and CDR2 FQNNGV come from the germline V gene. MiXCR was run by TCRdb on the 5' RACE reads, yielding one entry per CDR3 protein. The table includes approximately 450,000 distinct CDR3 sequences, 15% to 20% detected once. Sequenced sample: PBMCs or a T cell subset sorted from them (not recorded which). The clonotype comes from an adult woman who had mild COVID-19 (a few samples of this study predate the infection). Cell type and time point are not known. The V and J genes are TRBV11-2 and TRBJ2-7; the D is unclear. The CDR3 sequence is CASSLSVAAYEQYF. The CDR3 region has the DNA TGTGCCAGCAGCTTATCGGTCGCCGCCTACGAGCAGTACTTC.